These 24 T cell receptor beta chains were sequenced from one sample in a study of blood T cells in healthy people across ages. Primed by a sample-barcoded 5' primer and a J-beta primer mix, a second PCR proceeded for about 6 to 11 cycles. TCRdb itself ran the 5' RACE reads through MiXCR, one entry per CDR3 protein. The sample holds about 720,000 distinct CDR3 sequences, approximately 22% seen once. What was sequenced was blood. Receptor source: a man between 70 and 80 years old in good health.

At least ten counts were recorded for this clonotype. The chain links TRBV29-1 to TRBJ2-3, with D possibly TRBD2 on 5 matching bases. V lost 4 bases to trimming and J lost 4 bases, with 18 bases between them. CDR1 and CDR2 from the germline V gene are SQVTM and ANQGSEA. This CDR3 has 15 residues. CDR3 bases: TGCAGCGTTGGAAGTGGGAGTGGTCGGGCAGATACGCAGTATTTT. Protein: CSVGSGSGRADTQYF.

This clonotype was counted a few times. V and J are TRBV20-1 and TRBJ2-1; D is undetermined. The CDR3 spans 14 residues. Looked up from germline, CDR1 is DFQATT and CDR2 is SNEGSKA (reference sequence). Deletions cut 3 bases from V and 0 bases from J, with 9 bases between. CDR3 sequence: CSASTLFSYNEQFF. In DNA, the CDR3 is TGCAGTGCTAGTACACTTTTCTCCTACAATGAGCAGTTCTTC.

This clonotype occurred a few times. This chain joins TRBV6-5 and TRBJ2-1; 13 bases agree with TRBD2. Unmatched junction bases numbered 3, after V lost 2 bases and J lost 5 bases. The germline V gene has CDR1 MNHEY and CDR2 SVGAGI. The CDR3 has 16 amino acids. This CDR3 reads CASSYPGLAGNNEQFF. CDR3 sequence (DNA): TGTGCCAGCAGTTACCCGGGACTAGCGGGGAACAATGAGCAGTTCTTC.

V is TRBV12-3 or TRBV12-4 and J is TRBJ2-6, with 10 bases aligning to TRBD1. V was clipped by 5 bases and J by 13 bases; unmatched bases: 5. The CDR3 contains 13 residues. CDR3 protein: CASSNRDRGVLTF. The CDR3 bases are TGTGCCAGCAGTAACCGGGACAGGGGAGTCCTGACTTTC.

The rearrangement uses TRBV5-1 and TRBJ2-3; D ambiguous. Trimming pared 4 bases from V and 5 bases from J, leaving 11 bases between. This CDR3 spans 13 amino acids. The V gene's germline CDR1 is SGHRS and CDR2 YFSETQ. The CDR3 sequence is CASSTSRGDTQYF. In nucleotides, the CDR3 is TGCGCCAGCAGCACGTCCAGAGGAGATACGCAGTATTTT.

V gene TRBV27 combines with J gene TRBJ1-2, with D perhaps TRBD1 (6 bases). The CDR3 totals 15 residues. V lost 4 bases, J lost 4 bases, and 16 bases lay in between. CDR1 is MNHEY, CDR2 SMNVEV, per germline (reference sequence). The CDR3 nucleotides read TGTGCCAGCAGTTCATTCAGGGGAAATTCCTATGGCTACACCTTC. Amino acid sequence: CASSSFRGNSYGYTF.

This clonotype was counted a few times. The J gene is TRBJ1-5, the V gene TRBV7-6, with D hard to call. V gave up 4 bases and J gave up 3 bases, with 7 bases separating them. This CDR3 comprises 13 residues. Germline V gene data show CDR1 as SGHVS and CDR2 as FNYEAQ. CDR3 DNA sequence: TGTGCCAGCAGCTCACGGTACAATCAGCCCCAGCATTTT. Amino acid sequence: CASSSRYNQPQHF.

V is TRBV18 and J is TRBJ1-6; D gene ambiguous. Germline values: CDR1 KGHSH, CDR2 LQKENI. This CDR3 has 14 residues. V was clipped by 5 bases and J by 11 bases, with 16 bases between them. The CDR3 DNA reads TGTGCCAGCTCATCCAAGACTGAGAATCCACCCCTCCACTTT. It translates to CASSSKTENPPLHF.

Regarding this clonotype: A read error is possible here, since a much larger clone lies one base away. DNA of the CDR3: TGTACCAGCAGTTTCCAGGGGTACTACGAGCAGTACTTC. Protein product: CTSSFQGYYEQYF. V and J are TRBV12-3 or TRBV12-4 and TRBJ2-7; possibly TRBD1 for D (6 bases). CDR3 length: 13 amino acids.

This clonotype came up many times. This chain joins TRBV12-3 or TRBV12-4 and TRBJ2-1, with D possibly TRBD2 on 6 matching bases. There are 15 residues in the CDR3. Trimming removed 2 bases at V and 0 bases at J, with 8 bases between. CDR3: CASSLNGGSYNEQFF. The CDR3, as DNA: TGTGCCAGCAGTTTAAACGGGGGCTCCTACAATGAGCAGTTCTTC.

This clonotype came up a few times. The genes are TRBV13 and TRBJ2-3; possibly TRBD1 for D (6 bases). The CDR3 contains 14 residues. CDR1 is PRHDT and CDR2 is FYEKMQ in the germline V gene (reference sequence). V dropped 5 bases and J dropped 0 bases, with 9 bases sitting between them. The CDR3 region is CASSPTGSTDTQYF. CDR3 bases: TGTGCCAGCAGCCCTACAGGGAGCACAGATACGCAGTATTTT.

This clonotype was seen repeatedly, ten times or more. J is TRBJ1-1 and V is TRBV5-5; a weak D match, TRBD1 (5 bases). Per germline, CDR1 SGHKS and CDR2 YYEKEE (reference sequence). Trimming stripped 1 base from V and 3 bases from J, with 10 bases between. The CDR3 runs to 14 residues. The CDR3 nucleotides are TGTGCCAGCAGCTTGCGACGGGGGGACACTGAAGCTTTCTTT. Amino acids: CASSLRRGDTEAFF.

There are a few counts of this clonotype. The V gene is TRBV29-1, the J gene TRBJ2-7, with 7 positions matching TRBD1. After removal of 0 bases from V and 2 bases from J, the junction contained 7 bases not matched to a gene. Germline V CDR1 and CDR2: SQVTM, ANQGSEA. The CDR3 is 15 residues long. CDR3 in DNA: TGCAGCGTTGAAGAAAGGGACAGAACCACCTACGAGCAGTACTTC. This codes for CSVEERDRTTYEQYF.

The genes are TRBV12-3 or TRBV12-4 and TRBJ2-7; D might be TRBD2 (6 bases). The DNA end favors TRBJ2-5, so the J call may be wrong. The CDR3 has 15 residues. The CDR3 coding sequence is TGTGCCAGCAGTCGCCGGCGGCGTAGCGGAGAGACCCAGTACTTC. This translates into CASSRRRRSGETQYF.

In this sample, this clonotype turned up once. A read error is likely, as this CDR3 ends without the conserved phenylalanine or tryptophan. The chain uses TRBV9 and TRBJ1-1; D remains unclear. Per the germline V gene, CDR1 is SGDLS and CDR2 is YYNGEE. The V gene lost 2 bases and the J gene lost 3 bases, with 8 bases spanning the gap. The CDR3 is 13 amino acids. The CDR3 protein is CASSVRSDTEAFS. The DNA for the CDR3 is TGTGCCAGCAGCGTTCGCAGTGACACTGAAGCTTTCTCT.

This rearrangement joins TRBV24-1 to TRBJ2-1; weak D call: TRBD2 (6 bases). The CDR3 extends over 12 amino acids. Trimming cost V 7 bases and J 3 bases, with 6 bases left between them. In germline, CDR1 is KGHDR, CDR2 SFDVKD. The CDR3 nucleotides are TGTGCCACCAGCGGGGGCTACAATGAGCAGTTCTTC. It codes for CATSGGYNEQFF.

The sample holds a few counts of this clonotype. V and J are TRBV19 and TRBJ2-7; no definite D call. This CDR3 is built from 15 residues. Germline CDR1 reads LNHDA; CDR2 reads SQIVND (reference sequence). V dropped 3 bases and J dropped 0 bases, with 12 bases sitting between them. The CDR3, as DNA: TGTGCCAGTAGTATCCCCGGTGGAGCCTCCTACGAGCAGTACTTC. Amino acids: CASSIPGGASYEQYF.

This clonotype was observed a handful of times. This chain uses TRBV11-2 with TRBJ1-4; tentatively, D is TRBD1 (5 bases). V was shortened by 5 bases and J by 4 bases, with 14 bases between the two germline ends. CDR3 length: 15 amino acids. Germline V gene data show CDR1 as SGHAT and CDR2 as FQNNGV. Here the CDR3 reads CASSPLGGVNEKLFF. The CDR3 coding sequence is TGTGCCAGCAGCCCGCTGGGGGGGGTTAATGAAAAACTGTTTTTT.

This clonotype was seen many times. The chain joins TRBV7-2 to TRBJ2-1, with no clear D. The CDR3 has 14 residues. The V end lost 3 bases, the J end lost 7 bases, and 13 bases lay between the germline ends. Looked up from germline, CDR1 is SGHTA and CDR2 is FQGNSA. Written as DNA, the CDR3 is TGTGCCAGCAGCTTCTTGGGTTTTGGGAATGAGCAGTTCTTC. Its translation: CASSFLGFGNEQFF.

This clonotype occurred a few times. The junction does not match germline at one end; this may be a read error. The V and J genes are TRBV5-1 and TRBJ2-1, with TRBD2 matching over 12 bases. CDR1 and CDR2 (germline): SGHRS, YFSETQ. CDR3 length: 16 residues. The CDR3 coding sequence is TGCGCCAGCAGCTCACCTAGCGGGAGGGCCTACAATGAGCGGTTCTTC. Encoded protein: CASSSPSGRAYNERFF.

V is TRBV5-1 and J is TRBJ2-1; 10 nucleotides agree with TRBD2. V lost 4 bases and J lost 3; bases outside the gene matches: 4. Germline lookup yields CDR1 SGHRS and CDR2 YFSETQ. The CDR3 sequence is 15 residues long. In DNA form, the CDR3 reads TGCGCCAGCAGCGCGACTAGCGGGTACTACAATGAGCAGTTCTTC. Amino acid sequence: CASSATSGYYNEQFF.

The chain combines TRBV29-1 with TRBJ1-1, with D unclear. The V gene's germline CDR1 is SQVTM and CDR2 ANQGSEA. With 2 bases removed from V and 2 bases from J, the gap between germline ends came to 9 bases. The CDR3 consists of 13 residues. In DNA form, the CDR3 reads TGCAGCGTTGAAAGGGAAAGAAACACTGAAGCTTTCTTT. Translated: CSVERERNTEAFF.

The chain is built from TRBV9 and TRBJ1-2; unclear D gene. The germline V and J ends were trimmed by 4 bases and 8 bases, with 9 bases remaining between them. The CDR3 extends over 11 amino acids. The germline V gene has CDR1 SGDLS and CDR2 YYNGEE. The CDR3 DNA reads TGTGCCAGCAGCCAAGATAAGGGCTACACCTTC. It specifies CASSQDKGYTF.

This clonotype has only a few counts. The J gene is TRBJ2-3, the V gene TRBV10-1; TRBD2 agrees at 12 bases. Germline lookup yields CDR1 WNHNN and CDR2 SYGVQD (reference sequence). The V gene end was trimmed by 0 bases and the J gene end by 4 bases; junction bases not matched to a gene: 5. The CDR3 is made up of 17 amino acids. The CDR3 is CASSESPSGGASDTQYF. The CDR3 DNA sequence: TGCGCCAGCAGTGAGTCGCCTAGCGGGGGGGCCTCAGATACGCAGTATTTT.